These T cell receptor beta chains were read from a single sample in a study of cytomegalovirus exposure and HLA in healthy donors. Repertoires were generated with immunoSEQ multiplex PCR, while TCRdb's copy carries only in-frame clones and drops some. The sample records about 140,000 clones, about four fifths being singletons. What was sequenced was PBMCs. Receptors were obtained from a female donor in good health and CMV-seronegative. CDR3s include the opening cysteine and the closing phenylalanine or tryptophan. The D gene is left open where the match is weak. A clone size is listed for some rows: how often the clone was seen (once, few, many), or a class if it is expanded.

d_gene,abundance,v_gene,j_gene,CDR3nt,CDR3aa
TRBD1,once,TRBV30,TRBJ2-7,TGTGCCTCAAACCGGGACAGCTACGAGCAGTACTTC,CASNRDSYEQYF
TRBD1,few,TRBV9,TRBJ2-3,TGTGCCAGCAGCGTCTGGGACAGGGGCACAGATACGCAGTATTTT,CASSVWDRGTDTQYF
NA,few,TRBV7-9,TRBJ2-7,TGTGCCAGCAGCCCCCTGGTTGGACTTGGCGAGCAGTACTTC,CASSPLVGLGEQYF
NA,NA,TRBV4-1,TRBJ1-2,TGCGCCAGCAGCCAAGCCCGGGCAGGGATCCCGCGGTATGGCTACACCTTC,CASSQARAGIPRYGYTF
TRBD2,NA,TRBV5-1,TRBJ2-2,TGCGCCAGCAGCTTGTCGGGGACTAGAGATTACGGGGAGCTGTTTTTT,CASSLSGTRDYGELFF
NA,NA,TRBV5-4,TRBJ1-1,TGTGCCAGCAGCTTAGGGGGAATCAGTAACACTGAAGCTTTCTTT,CASSLGGISNTEAFF
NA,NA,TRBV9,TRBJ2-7,TGTGCCAGCAGCGTAGTAGGGGGCGAGCAGTACTTC,CASSVVGGEQYF
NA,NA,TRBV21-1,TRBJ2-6,TGTGCCAGCAGCAAAGCGCTAGTAGCGCACAGCTCTGGGGCCAACGTCCTGACTTTC,CASSKALVAHSSGANVLTF
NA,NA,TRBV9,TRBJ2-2,TGTGCCAGCAGCGGGCCAAAGCTGTTTTTT,CASSGPKLFF
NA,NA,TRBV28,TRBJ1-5,TGTGCCAGCAGTCCCAGGAAGGAAGGGAGACAGCCCCAGCATTTT,CASSPRKEGRQPQHF
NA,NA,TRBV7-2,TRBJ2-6,TGTGCCAGCACTACAGTCTTCTCTGGGGCCAACGTCCTGACTTTC,CASTTVFSGANVLTF
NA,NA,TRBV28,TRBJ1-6,TGTGCCAGCACCGGGAGCATTAGCCGACCCCTCCACTTT,CASTGSISRPLHF
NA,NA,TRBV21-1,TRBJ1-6,TGTGCCAGCAGGGGCGTGGGGAGCTCCTATAATTCACCCCTCCACTTT,CASRGVGSSYNSPLHF
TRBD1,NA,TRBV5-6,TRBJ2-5,TGTGCCAGCAGCTCTACAGGGGGCGCGTCCTTGGGGGAGACCCAGTACTTC,CASSSTGGASLGETQYF
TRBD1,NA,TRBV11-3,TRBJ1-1,TGTGCCAGCAGCTTAGCTTTGCCTTGGGACAGGGAAGAGGTCACTGAAGCTTTCTTT,CASSLALPWDREEVTEAFF
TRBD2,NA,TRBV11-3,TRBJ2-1,TGTGCCAGCAGCGCCCGGACTAGCGGTATCGTCTCGGGTAATGAGCAGTTCTTC,CASSARTSGIVSGNEQFF
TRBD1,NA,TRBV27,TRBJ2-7,TGTGCCAGCAGTAAACCGGGACAGATGCGGGAGCAGTACTTC,CASSKPGQMREQYF
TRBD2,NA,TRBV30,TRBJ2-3,TGTGCCTGGTCTAGCGGGAGGGAGTATACGCAGTATTTT,CAWSSGREYTQYF
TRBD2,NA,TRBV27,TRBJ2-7,TGTGCCAGCAGTTTACGAAGCGGGAGGTCCTACGAGCAGTACTTC,CASSLRSGRSYEQYF
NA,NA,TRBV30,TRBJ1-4,TGTGCCTGGAAGTTATGGGACACTAGGCGCGCTAATGAAAAACTGTTTTTT,CAWKLWDTRRANEKLFF
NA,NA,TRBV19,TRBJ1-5,TGTGCCAGTAGTGGCTCAGGGGGCAATCAGCCCCAGCATTTT,CASSGSGGNQPQHF
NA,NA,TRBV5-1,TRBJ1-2,TGCGCCAGCAGCCCCACGGGGGACTGGGTTTATGGCTACACCTTC,CASSPTGDWVYGYTF
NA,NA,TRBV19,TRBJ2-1,TGTGCCAGTACCCCGCGAAGAGGACTTAACAATGAGCAGTTCTTC,CASTPRRGLNNEQFF
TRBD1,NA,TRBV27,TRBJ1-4,TGTGCCAGCCAACAGGGGATTAATGAAAAACTGTTTTTT,CASQQGINEKLFF
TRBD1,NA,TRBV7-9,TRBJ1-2,TGTGCCAGCTCCCAGGACAGGGTCAGGGATTACTATGGCTACACCTTC,CASSQDRVRDYYGYTF
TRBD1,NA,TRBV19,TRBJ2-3,TGTGCCAGGAGGGGACAGTCCCAGCCAGATACGCAGTATTTT,CARRGQSQPDTQYF
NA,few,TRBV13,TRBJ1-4,TGTGCCAGCAGCTTAACGGGGGAGGCTAATGAAAAACTGTTTTTT,CASSLTGEANEKLFF
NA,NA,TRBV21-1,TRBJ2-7,TGTGCCAGCAGCAAAGTTGGGGCGCGAGCCTACGAGCAGTACTTC,CASSKVGARAYEQYF
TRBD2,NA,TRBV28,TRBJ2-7,TGTGCCAGCAGCCCGGGGGGCGAGCAGTACTTC,CASSPGGEQYF
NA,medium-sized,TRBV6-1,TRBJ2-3,TGTGCCAGCGGGAGGCGGGGAGCAGATACGCAGTATTTT,CASGRRGADTQYF
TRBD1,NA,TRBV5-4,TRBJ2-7,TGTGCCAGCAGCAATCCGGGACAGGGGTCTTACGAGCAGTACTTC,CASSNPGQGSYEQYF
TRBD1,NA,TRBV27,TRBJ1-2,TGTGCCAGCGGGACCGGGACAGGGTGTGGCTACACCTTC,CASGTGTGCGYTF
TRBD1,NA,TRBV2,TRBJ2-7,TGTGCCAGCGAGGGACAGACTACCTACGAGCAGTACTTC,CASEGQTTYEQYF
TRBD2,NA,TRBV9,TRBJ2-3,TGTGCCAGCAGCGGGACTAGAAGCACAGATACGCAGTATTTT,CASSGTRSTDTQYF
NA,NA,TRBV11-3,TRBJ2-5,TGTGCCAGCAGCCCCGGAGGCCCCCGGGGGACCCAGTACTTC,CASSPGGPRGTQYF
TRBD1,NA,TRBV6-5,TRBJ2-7,TGTGCCAGCAGACCCGGGGACAGCCAGGCTGCCGAGCAGTACTTC,CASRPGDSQAAEQYF
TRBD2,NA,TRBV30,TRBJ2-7,TGTGCCTGGAGTGGGGGACTAGCGGTTCCCTACGAGCAGTACTTC,CAWSGGLAVPYEQYF